This T cell receptor beta chain was sequenced during a study of PD-1 blockade in classical Hodgkin lymphoma. Across the whole study: With a 2-week interval, patients received intravenous nivolumab at 3 mg/kg.

Germline assignment: CDR1 MNHEY and CDR2 SMNVEV (reference sequence). Trimming took 6 bases from V and 7 from J, leaving 13 bases between them. There are 13 residues in the CDR3. Time point in this sample: cycle 4 day 1 (C4D1), after six to seven weeks of nivolumab. Relapse was seen in all patients after autologous stem cell transplantation, and brentuximab vedotin exposure was variable. Magnetic negative selection, applied to thawed PBMCs, was used to isolate the CD8+ T cells. Using immunoSEQ multiplex PCR, the repertoire was profiled, and TCRdb retains in-frame clones only, with some absent. Here the sample spans roughly 7,400 clones, 50% to 75% being singletons. As for this clone: Its target is not known. This CDR3 is also generated by other DNA sequences in the sample.

Notes on the study in general: Similar baseline diversity was found in complete responders and newly diagnosed patients. A significant rise in TCR diversity was seen by C4D1 for CD4+ cells but not for CD8+ cells. It was reported that newly diagnosed patients had less baseline TCR diversity than healthy donors.

The material was CD8+ T cells from blood, obtained before the fourth cycle of nivolumab. J is TRBJ1-5 and V is TRBV27, with D uncertain. The source is a human donor with classical Hodgkin lymphoma. CDR3 in amino acids: CASSPTRGQPQHF. CDR3 bases: TGTGCCAGCAGCCCCACCCGGGGACAGCCCCAGCATTTT.